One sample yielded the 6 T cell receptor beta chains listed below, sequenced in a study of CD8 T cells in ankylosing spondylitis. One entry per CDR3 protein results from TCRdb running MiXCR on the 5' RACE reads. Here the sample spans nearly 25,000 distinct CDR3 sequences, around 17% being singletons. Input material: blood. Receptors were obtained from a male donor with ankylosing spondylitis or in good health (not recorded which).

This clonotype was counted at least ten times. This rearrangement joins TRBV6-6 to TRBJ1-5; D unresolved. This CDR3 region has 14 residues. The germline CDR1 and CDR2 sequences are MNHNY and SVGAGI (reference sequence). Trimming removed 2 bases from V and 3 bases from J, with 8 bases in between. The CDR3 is CASSYPGVNQPQHF. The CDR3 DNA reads TGTGCCAGCAGTTACCCGGGAGTCAATCAGCCCCAGCATTTT.

For the CDR3, the DNA is TGTGCCAGCAGTTTTGCGGGGGTAGCAGATACGCAGTATTTT. It encodes CASSFAGVADTQYF. This chain uses TRBV27 with TRBJ2-3; 7 bases fit TRBD2. CDR3 length: 14 residues. The V segment lost 3 bases and the J segment 4 bases; nucleotides outside the gene matches: 4. The germline CDR1 and CDR2 sequences are MNHEY and SMNVEV (reference sequence).

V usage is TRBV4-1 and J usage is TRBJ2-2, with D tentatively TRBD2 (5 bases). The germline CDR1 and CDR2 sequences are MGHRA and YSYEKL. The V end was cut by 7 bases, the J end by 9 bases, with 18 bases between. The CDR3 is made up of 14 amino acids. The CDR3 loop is CASTVEGADRELFF. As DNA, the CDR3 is TGCGCCAGCACTGTCGAGGGTGCCGACCGGGAGCTGTTTTTT.

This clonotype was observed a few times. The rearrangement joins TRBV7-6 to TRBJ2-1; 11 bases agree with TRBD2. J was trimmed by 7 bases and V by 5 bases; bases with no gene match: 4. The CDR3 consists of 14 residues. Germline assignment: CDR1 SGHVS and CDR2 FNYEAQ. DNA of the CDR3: TGTGCCAGCAGCACCGGGACTAGCGGAAATGAGCAGTTCTTC. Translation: CASSTGTSGNEQFF. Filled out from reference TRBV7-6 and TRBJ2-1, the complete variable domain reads GAGVSQSPRYKVTKRGQDVALRCDPISGHVSLYWYRQALGQGPEFLTYFNYEAQQDKSGLPNDRFSAERPEGSISTLTIQRTEQRDSAMYRCASSTGTSGNEQFFGPGTRLTVL.

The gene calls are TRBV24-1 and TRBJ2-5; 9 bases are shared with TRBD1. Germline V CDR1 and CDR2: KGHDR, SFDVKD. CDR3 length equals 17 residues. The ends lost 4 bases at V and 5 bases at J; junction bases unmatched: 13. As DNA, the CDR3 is TGTGCCACCAGTGACGTTACAGGGGGCGCGATCGGGGAGACCCAGTACTTC. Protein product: CATSDVTGGAIGETQYF.

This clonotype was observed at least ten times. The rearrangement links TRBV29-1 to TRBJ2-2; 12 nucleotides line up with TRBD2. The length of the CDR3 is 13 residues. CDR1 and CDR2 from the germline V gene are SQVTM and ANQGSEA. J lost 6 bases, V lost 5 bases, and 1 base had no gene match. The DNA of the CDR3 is TGCAGCGTTCGACTAGCGGGAGCCGGGGAGCTGTTTTTT. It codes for CSVRLAGAGELFF.